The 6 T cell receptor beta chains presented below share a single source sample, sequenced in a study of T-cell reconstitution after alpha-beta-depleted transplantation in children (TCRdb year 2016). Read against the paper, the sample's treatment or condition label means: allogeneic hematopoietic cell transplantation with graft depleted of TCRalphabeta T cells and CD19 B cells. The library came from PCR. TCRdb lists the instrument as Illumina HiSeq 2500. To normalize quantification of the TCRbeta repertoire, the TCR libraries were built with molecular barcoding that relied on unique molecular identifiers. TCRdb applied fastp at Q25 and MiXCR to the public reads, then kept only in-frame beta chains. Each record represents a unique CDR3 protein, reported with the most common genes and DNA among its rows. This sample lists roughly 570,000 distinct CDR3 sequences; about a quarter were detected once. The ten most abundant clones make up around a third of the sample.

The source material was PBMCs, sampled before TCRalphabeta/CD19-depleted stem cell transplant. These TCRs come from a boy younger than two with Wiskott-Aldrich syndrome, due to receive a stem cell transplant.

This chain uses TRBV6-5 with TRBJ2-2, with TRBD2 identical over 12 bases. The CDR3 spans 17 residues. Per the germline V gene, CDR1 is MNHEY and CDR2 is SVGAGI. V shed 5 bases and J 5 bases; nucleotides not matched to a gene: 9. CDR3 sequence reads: CASSRDLGLAGTGELFF. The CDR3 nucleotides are TGTGCCAGCAGTAGGGACTTAGGACTAGCGGGAACCGGGGAGCTGTTTTTT.

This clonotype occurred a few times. DNA for the CDR3: TGTGCCTGGAGTGTACGCCGTAGGAGCGCCGACTACGAGCAGTACTTC. It encodes CAWSVRRRSADYEQYF. The V gene is TRBV30, the J gene TRBJ2-7, with unresolved D. The CDR3 runs 16 residues. Germline CDR1 GTSNPN, CDR2 SVGIG (reference sequence). The V and J ends lost 0 bases and 3 bases respectively, with 18 bases between them.

CDR3 nucleotide sequence: TGTGCCAGCAGTGCCTCTCCGGGACAGGAATATCTGAACACTGAAGCTTTCTTT. It is translated as CASSASPGQEYLNTEAFF. The gene calls are TRBV25-1 and TRBJ1-1, with 8 bases fitting TRBD1. This CDR3 has 18 residues. J was trimmed by 0 bases and V by 4 bases; bases with no gene match: 13. CDR1 and CDR2 (germline): MGHDK, SYGVNS.

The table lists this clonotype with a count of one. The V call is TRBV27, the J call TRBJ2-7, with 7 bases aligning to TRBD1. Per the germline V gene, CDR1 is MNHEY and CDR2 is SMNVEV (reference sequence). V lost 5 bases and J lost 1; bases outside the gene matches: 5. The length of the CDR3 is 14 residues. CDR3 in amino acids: CASSLQGQSYEQYF. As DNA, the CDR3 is TGTGCCAGCAGTCTGCAGGGACAGTCCTACGAGCAGTACTTC.

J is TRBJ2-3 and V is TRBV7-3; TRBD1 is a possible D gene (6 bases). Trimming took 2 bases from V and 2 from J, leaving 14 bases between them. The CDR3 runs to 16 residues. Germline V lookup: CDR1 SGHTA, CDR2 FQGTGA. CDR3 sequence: CASSLGQPGVTDTQYF. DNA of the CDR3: TGTGCCAGCAGCTTAGGTCAGCCAGGGGTCACAGATACGCAGTATTTT. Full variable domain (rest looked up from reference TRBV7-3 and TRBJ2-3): GAGVSQTPSNKVTEKGKYVELRCDPISGHTALYWYRQSLGQGPEFLIYFQGTGAADDSGLPNDRFFAVRPEGSVSTLKIQRTERGDSAVYLCASSLGQPGVTDTQYFGPGTRLTVL.

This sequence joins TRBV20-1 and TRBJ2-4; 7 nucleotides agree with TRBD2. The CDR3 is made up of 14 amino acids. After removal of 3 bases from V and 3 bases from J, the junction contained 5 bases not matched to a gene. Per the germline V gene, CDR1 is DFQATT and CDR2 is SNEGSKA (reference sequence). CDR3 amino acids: CSASLAGVKNIQYF. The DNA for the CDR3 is TGCAGTGCTAGTCTGGCGGGAGTCAAAAACATTCAGTACTTC.